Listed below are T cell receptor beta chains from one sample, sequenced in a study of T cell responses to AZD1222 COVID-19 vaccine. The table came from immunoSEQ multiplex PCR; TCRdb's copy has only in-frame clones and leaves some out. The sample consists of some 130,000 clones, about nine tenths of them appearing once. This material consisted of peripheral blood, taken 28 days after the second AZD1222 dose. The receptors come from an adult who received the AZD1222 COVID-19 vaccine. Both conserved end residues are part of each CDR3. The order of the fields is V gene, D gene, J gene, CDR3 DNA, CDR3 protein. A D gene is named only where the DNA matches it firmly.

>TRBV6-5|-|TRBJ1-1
TGTGCCAGCAGTTACTCGATACTCACAAACACTGAAGCTTTCTTT
CASSYSILTNTEAFF
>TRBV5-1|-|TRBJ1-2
TGCGCCAGCAGCCCGCAGGTTACCACGAACTATGGCTACACCTTC
CASSPQVTTNYGYTF
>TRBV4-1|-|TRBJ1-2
TGCGCCAGCAGCCAAGAATTCCCAGCACCCTATGGCTACACCTTC
CASSQEFPAPYGYTF
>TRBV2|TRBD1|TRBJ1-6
TGTGCCAGCGGGGACAGGAGCTCCTATAATTCACCCCTCCACTTT
CASGDRSSYNSPLHF
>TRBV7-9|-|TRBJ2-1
TGTGCCAGCAGCTTTGAACGGCCCTACAATGAGCAGTTCTTC
CASSFERPYNEQFF
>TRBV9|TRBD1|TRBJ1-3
TGTGCCAGCAGCCCGAACCGGGACAGCTCTGGAAACACCATATATTTT
CASSPNRDSSGNTIYF
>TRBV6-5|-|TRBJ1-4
TGTGCCAGCAGTTTGGGGAAATGGGATGAAAAACTGTTTTTT
CASSLGKWDEKLFF
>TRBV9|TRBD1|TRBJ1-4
TGTGCCAGCAGCGCCAGACAGGGAGGTGAAAAACTGTTTTTT
CASSARQGGEKLFF
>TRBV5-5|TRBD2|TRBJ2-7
TGTGCCAGCAGCTTGCGACCCTTGGGGCGGGAGGACAGATACAACGAGCAGTACTTC
CASSLRPLGREDRYNEQYF
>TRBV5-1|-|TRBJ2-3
TGCGCCAGCAGCCAACAGGGCAGCACAGATACGCAGTATTTT
CASSQQGSTDTQYF